The 21 T cell receptor beta chains presented below share a single source sample, sequenced in a study of blood T cell repertoires in COVID-19. TCRdb keeps only in-frame clones here, not all; method: immunoSEQ multiplex PCR. The sample has 120,000 or so clones, 80% to 90% seen once. The sample was peripheral blood. These TCRs come from a woman aged 55-69 years with acute or convalescent COVID-19.

This clone is a singleton in its sample. V usage is TRBV6-6 and J usage is TRBJ2-7; TRBD1 agrees at 7 bases. CDR1 and CDR2 (germline): MNHNY, SVGAGI (reference sequence). Trimming took 6 bases from V and 1 from J; bases not matched to a gene: 12. The CDR3 covers 16 residues. CDR3 protein: CASSPLGTVSSYEQYF. The CDR3 bases are TGTGCCAGCAGCCCGCTCGGGACAGTTAGTTCCTACGAGCAGTACTTC.

The V and J genes are TRBV7-6 and TRBJ2-1; 8 bases agree with TRBD1. The trim removed 5 bases at V and 0 bases at J, leaving 3 bases unmatched. Germline V gene sequence: CDR1 SGHVS, CDR2 FNYEAQ. The CDR3 is made up of 15 amino acids. The CDR3 bases are TGTGCCAGCAGCCGACAGGGGAGCTCCTACAATGAGCAGTTCTTC. It translates to CASSRQGSSYNEQFF.

V usage is TRBV9 and J usage is TRBJ2-5; 8 bases are a match to TRBD1. This CDR3 has 17 residues. V was clipped by 3 bases and J by 5 bases; unmatched bases: 15. Germline V gives CDR1 SGDLS, CDR2 YYNGEE. CDR3 DNA sequence: TGTGCCAGCAGCGGTAGGATGGGACAGGCTGTCGCGGAGACCCAGTACTTC. It yields the protein CASSGRMGQAVAETQYF.

This clone was observed a few times. V gene TRBV5-1 combines with J gene TRBJ2-1; 7 nucleotides line up with TRBD2. V was pared by 5 bases and J by 8 bases, with 10 bases of the junction left unmatched. The CDR3 contains 14 residues. Per the germline V gene, CDR1 is SGHRS and CDR2 is YFSETQ. CDR3 amino acids: CASSRLSAGDEQFF. The CDR3 DNA follows: TGCGCCAGCAGTCGTCTTAGTGCGGGGGATGAGCAGTTCTTC.

This clone was detected only a few times. This chain uses TRBV9 with TRBJ2-7; possibly TRBD2 for D (5 bases). The V end lost 0 bases, the J end lost 0 bases, and 7 bases lay between the germline ends. The CDR3 has 14 residues. Germline lookup yields CDR1 SGDLS and CDR2 YYNGEE. The CDR3 sequence is CASSVASGSYEQYF. CDR3 DNA sequence: TGTGCCAGCAGCGTAGCGAGCGGCTCCTACGAGCAGTACTTC.

The chain recombines TRBV6-5 with TRBJ2-7; tentatively, D is TRBD2 (6 bases). This CDR3 contains 14 residues. Between the trimmed V and J ends, which lost 5 bases and 8 bases, there was a span of 19 bases. Germline V gene lookup returns CDR1 MNHEY and CDR2 SVGAGI. In nucleotides, the CDR3 is TGTGCCAGCAGTAGCCGACTAGTCCGGCTTCAGCAGTACTTC. Its protein product is CASSSRLVRLQQYF.

The chain has TRBV24-1 and TRBJ2-1, with D tentatively TRBD2 (5 bases). This CDR3 has 13 amino acids. The germline V and J ends were trimmed by 8 bases and 8 bases, with 15 bases remaining between them. CDR1 KGHDR and CDR2 SFDVKD come from the germline V gene. Written as DNA, the CDR3 is TGTGCCACCAACTCTCACTCTAGCTATGAGCAGTTCTTC. Translation: CATNSHSSYEQFF.

The rearrangement links TRBV6-5 to TRBJ1-2; tentative D call: TRBD1 (5 bases). V lost 6 bases, J lost 5 bases, and 13 bases lay in between. CDR3 size: 13 residues. Germline loops: CDR1 MNHEY, CDR2 SVGAGI. CDR3 nucleotide sequence: TGTGCCAGCAGCCTTGACAGAAGATATGGCTACACCTTC. Translation gives CASSLDRRYGYTF.

The chain links TRBV5-1 to TRBJ1-1; tentatively, D is TRBD1 (5 bases). The CDR3 has 14 amino acids. The V and J ends lost 2 bases and 5 bases respectively, with 13 bases between them. Germline V gene sequence: CDR1 SGHRS, CDR2 YFSETQ. The CDR3 DNA is TGCGCCAGCAGCTTTGGAGGGGAGGGGACTGAAGCTTTCTTT. Its protein is CASSFGGEGTEAFF.

The chain has TRBV21-1 and TRBJ2-5; the table names TRBD2, a call not compared with the DNA. TRBV21-1 has pseudogene status. The CDR3 extends over 15 amino acids. The CDR3 region is CASSKDGLIGETQYF. The CDR3 DNA is TGTGCCAGCAGCAAGGACGGACTGATTGGGGAGACCCAGTACTTC.

The table lists this clone with a count of one. The chain links TRBV2 to TRBJ1-1; D remains unclear. From germline, CDR1 is SNHLY and CDR2 FYNNEI. The CDR3 runs to 15 residues. Trimming removed 4 bases at V and 1 base at J, with 13 bases between. As DNA, the CDR3 is TGTGCCAGCAGTGCACGAGACTGGCCGAACACTGAAGCTTTCTTT. This encodes CASSARDWPNTEAFF.

In its sample, this clone was seen once. The chain has TRBV29-1 and TRBJ2-1, with D possibly TRBD1 on 6 matching bases. This CDR3 is built from 12 residues. Germline V gene lookup returns CDR1 SQVTM and CDR2 ANQGSEA. The germline V and J ends were trimmed by 5 bases and 5 bases, with 10 bases remaining between them. The CDR3 DNA is TGCAGCGTTCCTACAGGGAACAATGAGCAGTTCTTC. Encoded protein: CSVPTGNNEQFF.

The V call is TRBV4-2, the J call TRBJ2-5; maybe TRBD2 (6 bases). Between the trimmed V and J ends, which lost 0 bases and 1 base, there was a span of 15 bases. CDR1 LGHNA and CDR2 YNFKEQ come from the germline V gene. There are 17 residues in the CDR3. CDR3 in amino acids: CASSQDSSASAQETQYF. The CDR3 DNA reads TGTGCCAGCAGCCAAGATTCCTCAGCTAGCGCCCAAGAGACCCAGTACTTC.

The CDR3: CASSNPGLSYGYTF. The CDR3 coding sequence is TGTGCCAGTAGTAATCCAGGATTATCCTATGGCTACACCTTC. This sequence joins TRBV19 and TRBJ1-2; D uncertain. Trimming took 4 bases from V and 4 from J, leaving 13 bases between them. Germline CDR1 reads LNHDA; CDR2 reads SQIVND (reference sequence). The CDR3 is 14 amino acids.

V usage is TRBV10-3 and J usage is TRBJ2-2; 8 bases match TRBD1. V lost 3 bases, J lost 1 base, and 4 bases stayed unmatched. The CDR3 is 16 residues long. Germline-derived CDR1 and CDR2 are ENHRY and SYGVKD. In DNA form, the CDR3 reads TGTGCCATCAGTGACTTCGGGACAGGGAACACCGGGGAGCTGTTTTTT. This encodes CAISDFGTGNTGELFF.

To note about this clone: The sample carries other DNA sequences with the same CDR3. The chain uses TRBV14 and TRBJ1-1; D gene unclear. Trimming took off 1 base at V and 2 bases at J, with 11 bases between the two ends. The germline V gene has CDR1 SGHDN and CDR2 FVKESK. The CDR3 spans 15 residues. CDR3 loop: CASSQAAGSNTEAFF. CDR3 coding DNA: TGTGCCAGCAGCCAAGCCGCGGGCAGCAACACTGAAGCTTTCTTT.

The chain joins TRBV3-1 (or the pseudogene TRBV3-2) to TRBJ1-5; no clear D gene. Trimming removed 4 bases from V and 4 bases from J, with 11 bases in between. The V gene's germline CDR1 is LGHDT and CDR2 YNNKEL (reference sequence). The CDR3 spans 14 residues. The CDR3 DNA reads as TGTGCCAGCAGCCGGAACACAGAGAATCAGCCCCAGCATTTT. As protein: CASSRNTENQPQHF.

This clone was seen only a few times. The V and J genes are TRBV28 and TRBJ1-5, with D possibly matching TRBD1 (5 bases). The CDR3 runs to 17 residues. Looked up from germline, CDR1 is MDHEN and CDR2 is SYDVKM. Trimming left V 3 bases short and J 5 bases short, with 20 bases between. Here the CDR3 DNA reads TGTGCCAGCAGTTTTGAATTTTTTGACAGTAAACATCAGCCCCAGCATTTT. Translated, it gives CASSFEFFDSKHQPQHF.

This clone has just one count. V gene TRBV5-1 combines with J gene TRBJ2-1, with 8 bases lining up with TRBD2. This CDR3 is 15 amino acids long. The junction had 11 bases not matched to a gene; V was cut back by 4 bases and J by 8 bases. CDR1 SGHRS and CDR2 YFSETQ come from the germline V gene. This CDR3 reads CASSLSGTGGDEQFF. The CDR3 bases are TGCGCCAGCAGCCTTAGCGGAACCGGGGGGGATGAGCAGTTCTTC. Looking up the rest from reference TRBV5-1 and TRBJ2-1 gives the full variable domain: KAGVTQTPRYLIKTRGQQVTLSCSPISGHRSVSWYQQTPGQGLQFLFEYFSETQRNKGNFPGRFSGRQFSNSRSEMNVSTLELGDSALYLCASSLSGTGGDEQFFGPGTRLTVL.

V usage is TRBV3-1 (or the pseudogene TRBV3-2) and J usage is TRBJ1-2; D is unresolved. Between the trimmed V and J ends, which lost 7 bases and 2 bases, there was a span of 26 bases. Germline CDR1 is LGHDT and CDR2 is YNNKEL (reference sequence). The CDR3 runs to 18 residues. The CDR3 sequence: CASTASARRRAFNYGYTF. CDR3 in DNA: TGTGCCAGCACCGCTTCCGCTCGCAGGCGGGCCTTCAACTATGGCTACACCTTC.

This clone was detected only a few times. The rearrangement links TRBV21-1 to TRBJ2-7; the tabulated D call, TRBD1, remains unverified against the DNA. TRBV21-1 is a listed pseudogene. CDR3 length: 15 amino acids. The CDR3 DNA is TGTGCCAGCAGCAATCGGAGGGACAGGGAGTACGAGCAGTACGTC. As protein: CASSNRRDREYEQYV.